What follows describes a single TCR beta chain. Its antigen remains unknown. Assay: immunoSEQ multiplex PCR; the TCRdb copy retains only in-frame clones and omits some. The sample lists some 2.4 million clones; approximately 94% were seen once. These data come from a study of shared clonotypes between healthy human individuals. The wider study: Per-donor plates numbered three CD4 naive, three CD4 memory, two CD8 naive and one CD8 memory. General observations from the study: It was observed that around 5% of naive CD4 clonotypes were shared across a handful of donors. The generation probabilities recorded for non-shared clonotypes fell below those of clonotypes shared by all four donors.

CDR1 is SGDLS and CDR2 is YYNGEE in the germline V gene. There are 13 residues in the CDR3. V gave up 0 bases and J gave up 7 bases, with 10 bases separating them. The sequence derives from a man between 18 and 29 years old in good health. Some clones in this sample may be carry-over from other donors' samples. The source material was naive CD4+ T cells from PBMCs. Subset of the sample: CD45RA+ positively selected. This chain connects TRBV9 to TRBJ1-1; maybe TRBD1 (5 bases). The CDR3 is CASSVDVTGEAFF. CDR3 sequence (DNA): TGTGCCAGCAGCGTAGATGTTACAGGTGAAGCTTTCTTT.